The clone carrying this TCR beta chain showed up many times. The antigen remains unidentified. V was pared by 3 bases and J by 0 bases, with 10 bases between. Per the germline V gene, CDR1 is MDHEN and CDR2 is SYDVKM. The CDR3 has 15 residues. The data were obtained in a study of T cell repertoires in cytomegalovirus infection. Overall study findings and caveats: Carriers of CMV and the relevant HLA type were discriminated by public TCR beta frequency. CMV-specific TCR beta clonotypes restricted by HLA-C were the ones dominating the ex vivo response.

TCRdb independently ran MiXCR on the reads; one entry per CDR3 protein. The table records roughly 640,000 distinct CDR3 sequences, roughly a quarter of them present only once. The TCR comes from a human donor in good health (CMV status not recorded). Some clones in this sample may be carry-over from other donors' samples. This rearrangement joins TRBV28 to TRBJ2-3; no definite D call. Input material: CD8+ T cells from PBMCs. In nucleotides, the CDR3 is TGTGCCAGCAGTTTTCCAGCGTCGAGCACAGATACGCAGTATTTT. Translating it yields CASSFPASSTDTQYF.